The 10 T cell receptor beta chains reported below all come from one sample, sequenced in a study of shared clonotypes between healthy human individuals. Clones were read by immunoSEQ multiplex PCR, and TCRdb kept only the in-frame ones, dropping some. The sample holds 800,000 to 1,200,000 clones, around 78% seen once. Source material: memory CD4+ T cells from PBMCs. Subset here: CD45RA-negative fraction. The receptors were sampled from a man younger than 35 in good health. Some clones in this sample may be carry-over from other donors' samples.

This clone has a handful of counts. The chain joins TRBV23-1 to TRBJ2-1, with a weak D call TRBD2 (6 bases). TRBV23-1 is placed among ORFs of uncertain function. The CDR3 spans 16 residues. V dropped 0 bases and J dropped 7 bases, with 16 bases sitting between them. In DNA form, the CDR3 reads TGCGCCAGCAGTCAATCCGATACGGGAGATTCAAATGAGCAGTTCTTC. This gives the protein CASSQSDTGDSNEQFF.

The chain has TRBV29-1 and TRBJ1-3; D is ambiguous. CDR1 and CDR2 (germline): SQVTM, ANQGSEA. The CDR3 loop spans 12 amino acids. Trimming left V 4 bases short and J 0 bases short, with 4 bases between. CDR3 sequence: CSVVTSGNTIYF. The CDR3, as DNA: TGCAGCGTTGTTACCTCTGGAAACACCATATATTTT. Using reference TRBV29-1 and TRBJ1-3 for the parts outside the CDR3, the full variable domain is SAVISQKPSRDICQRGTSLTIQCQVDSQVTMMFWYRQQPGQSLTLIATANQGSEATYESGFVIDKFPISRPNLTFSTLTVSNMSPEDSSIYLCSVVTSGNTIYFGEGSWLTVV.

There are a few counts of this clone. The chain uses TRBV7-9 and TRBJ2-5; 7 bases agree with TRBD1. CDR1 SEHNR and CDR2 FQNEAQ come from the germline V gene (reference sequence). The CDR3 covers 14 residues. Trimming removed 5 bases from V and 9 bases from J; junction bases left unmatched: 12. The CDR3 DNA follows: TGTGCCAGCAGCCTGACAGGGACGGAAACGGCCCAGTACTTC. Translating it yields CASSLTGTETAQYF.

This clone was recorded only once. V gene TRBV29-1 combines with J gene TRBJ2-3, with 9 positions matching TRBD2. Germline assignment: CDR1 SQVTM and CDR2 ANQGSEA. This CDR3 has 16 residues. Unmatched junction bases numbered 13, after V lost 7 bases and J lost 2 bases. This CDR3 reads CSAEEVAGASTDTQYF. CDR3 bases: TGCAGCGCAGAGGAGGTAGCGGGAGCCTCCACAGATACGCAGTATTTT.

The genes are TRBV15 and TRBJ2-5; 12 bases are shared with TRBD1. The length of the CDR3 is 15 residues. After removal of 5 bases from V and 4 bases from J, the junction contained 5 bases not matched to a gene. CDR1 and CDR2 from the germline V gene are LNHNV and YYDKDF (reference sequence). The CDR3 region is CATSGTGGELETQYF. DNA for the CDR3: TGTGCCACCAGCGGGACAGGGGGCGAGTTAGAGACCCAGTACTTC.

This chain joins TRBV5-1 and TRBJ2-1; 9 bases are shared with TRBD1. V was pared by 1 base and J by 5 bases, with 7 bases of the junction left unmatched. The CDR3 is 16 residues long. CDR1 is SGHRS, CDR2 YFSETQ, per germline. The CDR3 region has the DNA TGCGCCAGCAGCTTGTTGAATGGACAGGGGCACAATGAGCAGTTCTTC. Translated: CASSLLNGQGHNEQFF.

The chain joins TRBV5-1 to TRBJ2-5; D uncertain. Germline CDR1 SGHRS, CDR2 YFSETQ. V lost 4 bases and J 11 bases, leaving 18 bases between the germline ends. This CDR3 has 13 amino acids. CDR3 bases: TGCGCCAGCAGCCGTGACCGGCTGGAAGAGCAGTACTTC. Its protein product is CASSRDRLEEQYF. Looking up the rest from reference TRBV5-1 and TRBJ2-5 gives the full variable domain: KAGVTQTPRYLIKTRGQQVTLSCSPISGHRSVSWYQQTPGQGLQFLFEYFSETQRNKGNFPGRFSGRQFSNSRSEMNVSTLELGDSALYLCASSRDRLEEQYFGPGTRLLVL.

The rearrangement uses TRBV5-1 and TRBJ2-3; 13 bases match TRBD2. The length of the CDR3 is 18 residues. V shed 4 bases, J shed 0 bases, and the junction held 8 bases outside the gene matches. CDR1 SGHRS and CDR2 YFSETQ come from the germline V gene. CDR3 nucleotide sequence: TGCGCCAGCAGCCAAGGACTAGCGGGGGTACTAAGCACAGATACGCAGTATTTT. This gives the protein CASSQGLAGVLSTDTQYF.

This chain uses TRBV6-1 with TRBJ1-2, with TRBD1 as a possible D gene (5 bases). The V end was cut by 3 bases, the J end by 8 bases, with 13 bases between. This CDR3 is 13 amino acids long. Germline V gives CDR1 MNHNS, CDR2 SASEGT. The DNA of the CDR3 is TGTGCCAGCAGTGAGGTCGGTTGGGGCGGCTACACCTTC. It specifies CASSEVGWGGYTF.

The J gene is TRBJ1-2, the V gene TRBV28; 7 bases match TRBD1. The CDR3 is 14 residues long. Looked up from germline, CDR1 is MDHEN and CDR2 is SYDVKM. V was clipped by 5 bases and J by 4 bases; unmatched bases: 7. CDR3 region: CASSKTGLAYGYTF. The CDR3 DNA reads TGTGCCAGCAGTAAGACAGGGTTGGCCTATGGCTACACCTTC.